These T cell receptor beta chains were read from a single sample in a study of T cell repertoires in ileal Crohn's disease. Measured with immunoSEQ multiplex PCR; TCRdb has only the in-frame clones, and not every one. The table records under 2,500 clones, about 85% of them present only once. Sequencing input: ileal tissue. The receptors were gathered from an adult with Crohn's disease. Each CDR3 is given with its conserved first and last residue. Each record gives: D gene, V gene, J gene, clone size, CDR3 protein, CDR3 DNA. The D gene is left open where the match is weak. Size tells how often a clone was seen (once, few, many) or the class of an expanded clone, and some rows leave it out.

d_gene: .; v_gene: TRBV7-6; j_gene: TRBJ2-3; abundance: .; CDR3aa: CASSLFAGHTDTQYF; CDR3nt: TGTGCCAGCAGCTTGTTTGCGGGGCACACAGATACGCAGTATTTT
d_gene: TRBD1; v_gene: TRBV7-9; j_gene: TRBJ2-7; abundance: .; CDR3aa: CASSPRQGAFSYYEQYF; CDR3nt: TGTGCCAGCAGCCCGAGACAGGGGGCCTTCTCCTACTACGAGCAGTACTTC
d_gene: TRBD1; v_gene: TRBV4-2; j_gene: TRBJ2-7; abundance: .; CDR3aa: CASSQEGTALYEQYF; CDR3nt: TGTGCCAGCAGCCAAGAGGGGACAGCACTCTACGAGCAGTACTTC
d_gene: .; v_gene: TRBV18; j_gene: TRBJ1-1; abundance: .; CDR3aa: CASRTRDTEAFF; CDR3nt: TGTGCCAGCCGAACGAGGGACACTGAAGCTTTCTTT
d_gene: .; v_gene: TRBV11-2; j_gene: TRBJ2-2; abundance: large; CDR3aa: CASSWYRQNTGELFF; CDR3nt: TGTGCCAGCAGCTGGTATCGACAGAACACCGGGGAGCTGTTTTTT
d_gene: .; v_gene: TRBV5-6; j_gene: TRBJ1-1; abundance: .; CDR3aa: CASSTYGDTEAFF; CDR3nt: TGTGCCAGCAGCACCTACGGGGACACTGAAGCTTTCTTT
d_gene: .; v_gene: TRBV6-1; j_gene: TRBJ1-1; abundance: .; CDR3aa: CASSERLEGTAFF; CDR3nt: TGTGCCAGCAGTGAGCGGTTGGAGGGAACAGCTTTCTTT
d_gene: .; v_gene: TRBV6-5; j_gene: TRBJ2-3; abundance: .; CDR3aa: CASSKDRATDTQYF; CDR3nt: TGTGCCAGCAGCAAAGACAGAGCCACAGATACGCAGTATTTT
d_gene: .; v_gene: TRBV28; j_gene: TRBJ1-3; abundance: once; CDR3aa: CASSLSGPHSGNTIYF; CDR3nt: TGTGCCAGCAGTTTATCAGGGCCCCACTCTGGAAACACCATATATTTT
d_gene: .; v_gene: TRBV6-1; j_gene: TRBJ1-2; abundance: .; CDR3aa: CASSEGTSQPYGYTF; CDR3nt: TGTGCCAGCAGTGAGGGGACTTCCCAACCCTATGGCTACACCTTC
d_gene: TRBD2; v_gene: TRBV4-3; j_gene: TRBJ2-1; abundance: .; CDR3aa: CASSQVQLAGAYNEQFF; CDR3nt: TGCGCCAGCAGCCAAGTTCAACTAGCGGGAGCCTACAATGAGCAGTTCTTC
d_gene: .; v_gene: TRBV4-2; j_gene: TRBJ1-1; abundance: few; CDR3aa: CASSQDGANTEAFF; CDR3nt: TGTGCCAGCAGCCAAGATGGGGCGAACACTGAAGCTTTCTTT
d_gene: .; v_gene: TRBV5-4; j_gene: TRBJ2-3; abundance: .; CDR3aa: CASSLVGFEGDTQYF; CDR3nt: TGTGCCAGCAGCTTGGTGGGCTTTGAGGGAGATACGCAGTATTTT
d_gene: .; v_gene: TRBV1; j_gene: TRBJ2-1; abundance: .; CDR3aa: CTSSQDRLAGGQSEQFF; CDR3nt: TGCACCAGCAGCCAAGATCGTCTAGCGGGAGGGCAAAGTGAGCAGTTCTTC
d_gene: TRBD1; v_gene: TRBV7-2; j_gene: TRBJ2-2; abundance: .; CDR3aa: CASSHETGKLPGELFF; CDR3nt: TGTGCCAGCAGCCACGAGACAGGGAAGTTACCCGGGGAGCTGTTTTTT
d_gene: .; v_gene: TRBV7-2; j_gene: TRBJ2-3; abundance: .; CDR3aa: CASSFVSGTADTQYF; CDR3nt: TGTGCCAGCAGCTTTGTGTCGGGAACGGCAGATACGCAGTATTTT
d_gene: TRBD2; v_gene: TRBV9; j_gene: TRBJ2-1; abundance: .; CDR3aa: CASSARGGLYTYNEQFF; CDR3nt: TGTGCCAGCAGCGCCCGGGGGGGCCTCTATACATACAATGAGCAGTTCTTC
d_gene: .; v_gene: TRBV10-2; j_gene: TRBJ1-3; abundance: .; CDR3aa: CASSTGGDTIYF; CDR3nt: TGCGCCAGCAGCACAGGTGGGGACACCATATATTTT
d_gene: TRBD2; v_gene: TRBV7-7; j_gene: TRBJ2-5; abundance: few; CDR3aa: CASSPLAGGTQEYF; CDR3nt: TGTGCTAGCAGCCCACTAGCGGGGGGAACCCAAGAGTACTTC
d_gene: .; v_gene: TRBV10-3; j_gene: TRBJ2-1; abundance: .; CDR3aa: CAISETGPGANNEQFF; CDR3nt: TGTGCCATCAGTGAGACCGGGCCAGGGGCTAACAATGAGCAGTTCTTC
d_gene: .; v_gene: TRBV18; j_gene: TRBJ2-3; abundance: .; CDR3aa: CASALSFSTDTQYF; CDR3nt: TGTGCCAGCGCACTTAGCTTTTCGACAGATACGCAGTATTTT
d_gene: .; v_gene: TRBV7-8; j_gene: TRBJ1-2; abundance: .; CDR3aa: CASSSTRMNGVNYGYTF; CDR3nt: TGTGCCAGCAGCTCGACACGCATGAACGGGGTGAACTATGGCTACACCTTC
d_gene: .; v_gene: TRBV6-5; j_gene: TRBJ1-5; abundance: .; CDR3aa: CASSYGSDQPQHF; CDR3nt: TGTGCCAGCAGTTACGGTTCGGATCAGCCCCAGCATTTT
d_gene: TRBD1; v_gene: TRBV19; j_gene: TRBJ1-5; abundance: .; CDR3aa: CASSMRDRWFYQPQHF; CDR3nt: TGTGCCAGTAGTATGCGGGACAGGTGGTTTTATCAGCCCCAGCATTTT
d_gene: .; v_gene: TRBV28; j_gene: TRBJ2-4; abundance: .; CDR3aa: CASSRDTPLNIQYF; CDR3nt: TGTGCCAGCAGTCGGGACACACCTTTAAACATTCAGTACTTC
d_gene: TRBD2; v_gene: TRBV4-2; j_gene: TRBJ2-4; abundance: .; CDR3aa: CASSQVGPSSGLAKNIQYF; CDR3nt: TGTGCCAGCAGCCAAGTGGGCCCCTCTAGCGGATTAGCCAAAAACATTCAGTACTTC
d_gene: .; v_gene: TRBV2; j_gene: TRBJ2-5; abundance: .; CDR3aa: CASSDQSLIQYF; CDR3nt: TGTGCCAGCAGCGATCAGTCTCTCATCCAGTACTTC
d_gene: .; v_gene: TRBV9; j_gene: TRBJ1-2; abundance: .; CDR3aa: CASSVETNRQGYTF; CDR3nt: TGTGCCAGCAGCGTAGAAACTAATCGGCAGGGCTACACCTTC
d_gene: TRBD1; v_gene: TRBV5-5; j_gene: TRBJ1-2; abundance: .; CDR3aa: CASNPTGVNGYTF; CDR3nt: TGTGCCAGCAACCCGACAGGGGTAAATGGCTACACCTTC
d_gene: TRBD1; v_gene: TRBV12-5; j_gene: TRBJ2-3; abundance: .; CDR3aa: CASGFGQVRASDTQYF; CDR3nt: TGTGCTAGTGGTTTCGGACAGGTGAGAGCCTCAGATACGCAGTATTTT
d_gene: .; v_gene: TRBV2; j_gene: TRBJ1-3; abundance: .; CDR3aa: CASSRDRRQDTIYF; CDR3nt: TGTGCCAGCAGTCGCGACAGGAGACAGGACACCATATATTTT
d_gene: .; v_gene: TRBV5-4; j_gene: TRBJ1-4; abundance: .; CDR3aa: CASSLRGFNEKLFF; CDR3nt: TGTGCCAGCAGCTTGAGAGGGTTTAATGAAAAACTGTTTTTT
d_gene: TRBD2; v_gene: TRBV5-1; j_gene: TRBJ2-2; abundance: .; CDR3aa: CASSFGGTGELFF; CDR3nt: TGCGCCAGCAGCTTCGGGGGGACCGGGGAGCTGTTTTTT
d_gene: TRBD2; v_gene: TRBV29-1; j_gene: TRBJ2-7; abundance: .; CDR3aa: CSVEYGSGTSEQYF; CDR3nt: TGCAGCGTTGAATATGGTAGCGGGACCTCCGAGCAGTACTTC
d_gene: .; v_gene: TRBV29-1; j_gene: TRBJ2-1; abundance: .; CDR3aa: CSVESRDNEQFF; CDR3nt: TGCAGCGTTGAAAGTAGAGACAATGAGCAGTTCTTC
d_gene: TRBD1; v_gene: TRBV5-1; j_gene: TRBJ2-7; abundance: .; CDR3aa: CASSSKTGGDYEQYF; CDR3nt: TGCGCCAGCAGCTCCAAGACAGGGGGTGACTACGAGCAGTACTTC
d_gene: TRBD1; v_gene: TRBV28; j_gene: TRBJ1-2; abundance: .; CDR3aa: CASSLNSGGGYTF; CDR3nt: TGTGCCAGCAGTTTAAACTCAGGGGGAGGCTACACCTTC
d_gene: .; v_gene: TRBV2; j_gene: TRBJ1-6; abundance: .; CDR3aa: CASYRGSSYNSPLHF; CDR3nt: TGTGCCAGCTACCGGGGGAGCTCCTATAATTCACCCCTCCACTTT
d_gene: .; v_gene: TRBV19; j_gene: TRBJ1-3; abundance: .; CDR3aa: CASSIRQDYSGNTIYF; CDR3nt: TGTGCCAGTAGTATCAGACAAGACTACTCTGGAAACACCATATATTTT
d_gene: .; v_gene: TRBV11-2; j_gene: TRBJ2-4; abundance: once; CDR3aa: CASSLALAKNIQYF; CDR3nt: TGTGCCAGCAGCTTAGCTTTAGCCAAAAACATTCAGTACTTC
d_gene: TRBD1; v_gene: TRBV5-1; j_gene: TRBJ1-5; abundance: .; CDR3aa: CASSLGPGQGAGQPQHF; CDR3nt: TGCGCCAGCAGCCTAGGACCGGGACAGGGGGCCGGTCAGCCCCAGCATTTT
d_gene: .; v_gene: TRBV19; j_gene: TRBJ2-1; abundance: .; CDR3aa: CASRLSGLYNEQFF; CDR3nt: TGTGCCAGTAGGTTAAGCGGCCTCTACAATGAGCAGTTCTTC
d_gene: .; v_gene: TRBV19; j_gene: TRBJ1-1; abundance: .; CDR3aa: CASKIGANTEAFF; CDR3nt: TGTGCCAGTAAAATTGGGGCGAACACTGAAGCTTTCTTT
d_gene: .; v_gene: TRBV11-2; j_gene: TRBJ2-1; abundance: .; CDR3aa: CASSLEAGPYNEQFF; CDR3nt: TGTGCCAGCAGCTTAGAGGCGGGTCCATACAATGAGCAGTTCTTC
d_gene: .; v_gene: TRBV2; j_gene: TRBJ2-2; abundance: .; CDR3aa: CASLFTGELFF; CDR3nt: TGTGCCAGCTTATTTACCGGGGAGCTGTTTTTT
d_gene: .; v_gene: TRBV5-1; j_gene: TRBJ2-2; abundance: .; CDR3aa: CASTLRGGFGELFF; CDR3nt: TGCGCCAGTACCCTACGCGGGGGCTTCGGGGAGCTGTTTTTT
d_gene: .; v_gene: TRBV9; j_gene: TRBJ2-3; abundance: .; CDR3aa: CASSSGQYTDTQYF; CDR3nt: TGTGCCAGCAGCTCTGGACAGTACACAGATACGCAGTATTTT
d_gene: .; v_gene: TRBV19; j_gene: TRBJ1-1; abundance: .; CDR3aa: CASRKGVTEAFF; CDR3nt: TGTGCCAGTAGAAAAGGAGTCACTGAAGCTTTCTTT
d_gene: .; v_gene: TRBV5-6; j_gene: TRBJ1-1; abundance: few; CDR3aa: CASSSNPHPEAFF; CDR3nt: TGTGCCAGCAGCTCCAATCCCCATCCTGAAGCTTTCTTT